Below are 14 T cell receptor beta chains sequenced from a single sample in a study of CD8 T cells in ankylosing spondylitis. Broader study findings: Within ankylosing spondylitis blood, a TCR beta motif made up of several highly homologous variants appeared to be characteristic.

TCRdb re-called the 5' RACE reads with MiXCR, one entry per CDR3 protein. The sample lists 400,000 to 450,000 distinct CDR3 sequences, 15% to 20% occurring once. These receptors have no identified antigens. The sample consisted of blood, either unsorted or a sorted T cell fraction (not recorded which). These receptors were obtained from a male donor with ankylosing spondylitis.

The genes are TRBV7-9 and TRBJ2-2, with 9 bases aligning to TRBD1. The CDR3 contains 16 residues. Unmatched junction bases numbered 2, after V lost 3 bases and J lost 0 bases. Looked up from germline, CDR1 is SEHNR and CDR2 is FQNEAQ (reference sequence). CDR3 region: CASSLGTGTNTGELFF. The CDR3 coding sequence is TGTGCCAGCAGCTTGGGGACAGGGACGAACACCGGGGAGCTGTTTTTT.

The CDR3 loop is CASSRDRTGSGNTIYF. In DNA form, the CDR3 reads TGTGCCAGCAGTCGCGACAGAACCGGCTCTGGAAACACCATATATTTT. V is TRBV6-2 or TRBV6-3 and J is TRBJ1-3; TRBD1 might be the D (5 bases). CDR1 and CDR2 (germline): MNHEY, SVGEGT. Deletions cut 5 bases from V and 0 bases from J, with 14 bases between. The length of the CDR3 is 16 residues.

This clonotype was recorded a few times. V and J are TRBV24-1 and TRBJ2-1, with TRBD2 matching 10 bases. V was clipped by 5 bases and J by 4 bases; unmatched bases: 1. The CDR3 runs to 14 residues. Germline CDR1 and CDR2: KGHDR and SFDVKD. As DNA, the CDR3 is TGTGCCACCAGTGGAGCGGGAGGGTACAATGAGCAGTTCTTC. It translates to CATSGAGGYNEQFF.

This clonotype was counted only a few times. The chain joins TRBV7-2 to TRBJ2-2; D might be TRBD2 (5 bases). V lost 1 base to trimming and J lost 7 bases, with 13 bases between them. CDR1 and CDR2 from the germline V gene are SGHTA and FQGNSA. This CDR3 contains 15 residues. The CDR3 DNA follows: TGTGCCAGCAGCTTAGGGGCAGCGGTGGGCGGGGAGCTGTTTTTT. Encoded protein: CASSLGAAVGGELFF.

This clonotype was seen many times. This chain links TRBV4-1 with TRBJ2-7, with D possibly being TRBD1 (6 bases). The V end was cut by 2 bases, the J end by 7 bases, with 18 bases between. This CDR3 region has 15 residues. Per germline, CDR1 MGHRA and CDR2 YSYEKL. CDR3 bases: TGCGCCAGCAGCCAACCCACAGGGCGAGCGGAGGAGCAGTACTTC. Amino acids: CASSQPTGRAEEQYF.

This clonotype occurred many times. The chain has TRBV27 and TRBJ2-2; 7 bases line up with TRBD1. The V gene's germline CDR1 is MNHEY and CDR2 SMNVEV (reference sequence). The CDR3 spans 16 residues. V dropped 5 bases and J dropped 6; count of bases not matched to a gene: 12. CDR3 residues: CASSHPGQISPGELFF. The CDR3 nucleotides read TGTGCCAGCAGTCATCCGGGACAGATCTCTCCCGGGGAGCTGTTTTTT.

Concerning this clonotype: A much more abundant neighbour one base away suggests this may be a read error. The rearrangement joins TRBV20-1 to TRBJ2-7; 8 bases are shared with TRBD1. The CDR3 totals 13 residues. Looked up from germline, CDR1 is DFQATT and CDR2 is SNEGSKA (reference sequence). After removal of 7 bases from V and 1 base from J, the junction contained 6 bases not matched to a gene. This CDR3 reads CSVPRTGSYEQYF. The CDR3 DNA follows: TGCAGTGTTCCCAGGACAGGGTCCTACGAGCAGTACTTC.

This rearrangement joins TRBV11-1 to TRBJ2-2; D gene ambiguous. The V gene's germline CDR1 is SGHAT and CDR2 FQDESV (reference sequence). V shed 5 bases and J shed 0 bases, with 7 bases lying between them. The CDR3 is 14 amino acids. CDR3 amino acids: CASSARSNTGELFF. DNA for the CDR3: TGTGCCAGCAGCGCCCGATCGAACACCGGGGAGCTGTTTTTT.

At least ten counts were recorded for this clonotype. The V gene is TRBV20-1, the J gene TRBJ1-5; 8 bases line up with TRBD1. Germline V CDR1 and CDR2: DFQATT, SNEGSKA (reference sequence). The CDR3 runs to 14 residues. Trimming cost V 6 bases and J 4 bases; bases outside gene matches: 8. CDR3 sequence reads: CSASPDRANQPQHF. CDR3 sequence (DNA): TGCAGTGCCAGCCCGGACAGGGCTAATCAGCCCCAGCATTTT.

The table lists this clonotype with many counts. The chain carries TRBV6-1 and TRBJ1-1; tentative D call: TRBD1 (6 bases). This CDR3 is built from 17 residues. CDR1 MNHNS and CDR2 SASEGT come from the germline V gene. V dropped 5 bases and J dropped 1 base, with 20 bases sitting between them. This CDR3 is CASSRLRQGKTNTEAFF. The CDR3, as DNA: TGTGCCAGCAGTCGACTACGCCAGGGGAAGACGAACACTGAAGCTTTCTTT.

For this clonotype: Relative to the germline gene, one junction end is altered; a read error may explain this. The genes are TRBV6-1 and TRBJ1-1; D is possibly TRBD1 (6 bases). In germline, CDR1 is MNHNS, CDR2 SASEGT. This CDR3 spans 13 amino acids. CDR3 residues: CASSVRGDTEAFF. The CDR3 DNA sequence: TGTGCCAGTAGTGTCAGGGGTGACACTGAAGCTTTCTTT.

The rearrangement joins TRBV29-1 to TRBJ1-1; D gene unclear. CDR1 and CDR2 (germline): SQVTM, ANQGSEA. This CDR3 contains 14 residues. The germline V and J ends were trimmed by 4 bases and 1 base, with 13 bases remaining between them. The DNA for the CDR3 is TGCAGCGTTGTAGGGCTGTCGGGGAACACTGAAGCTTTCTTT. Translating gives CSVVGLSGNTEAFF.

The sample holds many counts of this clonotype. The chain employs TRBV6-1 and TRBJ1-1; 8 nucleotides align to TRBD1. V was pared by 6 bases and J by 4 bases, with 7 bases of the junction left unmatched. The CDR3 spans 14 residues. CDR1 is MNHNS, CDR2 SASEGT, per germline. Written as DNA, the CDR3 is TGTGCCAGCAGCCGAACAGGGGGTGGCACTGAAGCTTTCTTT. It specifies CASSRTGGGTEAFF.

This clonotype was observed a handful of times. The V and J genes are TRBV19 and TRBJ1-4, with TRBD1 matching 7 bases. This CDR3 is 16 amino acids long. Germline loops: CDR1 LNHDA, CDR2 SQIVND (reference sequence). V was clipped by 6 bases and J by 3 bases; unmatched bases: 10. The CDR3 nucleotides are TGTGCCAGTAGCCCCTACATACAGGGGCCTAATGAAAAACTGTTTTTT. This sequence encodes CASSPYIQGPNEKLFF.